This entry lists 20 T cell receptor beta chains sequenced from one sample in a study of blood T cells in healthy people across ages. Through a sample-barcoded 5' primer and a J-beta primer mix, a second PCR was run for roughly 7 to 12 cycles. TCRdb redid the calling of the 5' RACE reads with MiXCR, one entry per CDR3 protein. This table holds hundreds of thousands of distinct CDR3 sequences, 58% found once. The sequenced sample was blood. The receptors derive from a man between 25 and 39 years old in good health.

This chain uses TRBV18 with TRBJ2-3; D is unclear. V lost 6 bases, J lost 2 bases, and 6 bases lay in between. Looked up from germline, CDR1 is KGHSH and CDR2 is LQKENI. The CDR3 loop spans 12 amino acids. CDR3 nucleotides: TGTGCCAGCTCTAAATACACAGATACGCAGTATTTT. Translated, it gives CASSKYTDTQYF. The variable domain in full, completed from reference TRBV18 and TRBJ2-3, reads NAGVMQNPRHLVRRRGQEARLRCSPMKGHSHVYWYRQLPEEGLKFMVYLQKENIIDESGMPKERFSAEFPKEGPSILRIQQVVRGDSAAYFCASSKYTDTQYFGPGTRLTVL.

This clonotype turned up a few times. The rearrangement joins TRBV11-2 to TRBJ1-2; no definite D call. The CDR3 runs 12 residues. The V end was cut by 5 bases, the J end by 2 bases, with 6 bases between. Per the germline V gene, CDR1 is SGHAT and CDR2 is FQNNGV. CDR3 loop: CASSAENYGYTF. The CDR3 nucleotides are TGTGCCAGCAGCGCCGAGAACTATGGCTACACCTTC.

This clonotype was found a few times. The J gene is TRBJ2-7, the V gene TRBV20-1; D ambiguous. Germline values: CDR1 DFQATT, CDR2 SNEGSKA (reference sequence). The CDR3 is 11 amino acids. V lost 5 bases to trimming and J lost 4 bases, with 9 bases between them. The CDR3 sequence is CSAPDGYEQYF. The CDR3 nucleotides read TGCAGTGCTCCCGATGGGTACGAGCAGTACTTC.

The J gene is TRBJ2-5, the V gene TRBV7-2; D remains unclear. The end of the DNA aligns better with TRBJ2-7, so the J call may be wrong. The CDR3 length is 13 residues. The germline V gene encodes CDR1 SGHTA and CDR2 FQGNSA. This CDR3 reads CASSPPSVYEQYF. CDR3 nucleotide sequence: TGTGCCAGCAGCCCCCCGAGTGTGTACGAGCAGTACTTC.

This chain links TRBV28 with TRBJ1-6; weak D call: TRBD1 (6 bases). CDR3 length equals 17 residues. Germline CDR1 MDHEN, CDR2 SYDVKM. V dropped 5 bases and J dropped 7 bases, with 21 bases sitting between them. CDR3 DNA sequence: TGTGCCAGCAGTATCCCGGCTACAGGGTGGAGAAATTCACCCCTCCACTTT. Its translation: CASSIPATGWRNSPLHF.

This chain links TRBV6-1 with TRBJ2-1; TRBD2 matches at 9 bases. V lost 5 bases and J lost 6; bases outside the gene matches: 5. The germline V gene has CDR1 MNHNS and CDR2 SASEGT. The CDR3 has 14 amino acids. The chain's CDR3 is CASSTSGSFNEQFF. The DNA for the CDR3 is TGTGCCAGCAGTACTAGCGGGTCGTTCAATGAGCAGTTCTTC.

The V and J genes are TRBV18 and TRBJ2-4; 7 bases match TRBD1. The better agreement between TRBJ2-7 and the DNA end casts doubt on the J call. Per the germline V gene, CDR1 is KGHSH and CDR2 is LQKENI. This CDR3 has 14 residues. CDR3 in amino acids: CASSVGQASYEQYF. CDR3 sequence (DNA): TGTGCCAGCTCAGTAGGACAGGCCAGCTACGAGCAGTACTTC.

The chain uses TRBV7-2 and TRBJ2-1, with TRBD2 matching 13 bases. Germline assignment: CDR1 SGHTA and CDR2 FQGNSA. The length of the CDR3 is 16 residues. Germline trimming cut 3 bases from V and 9 bases from J; bases unmatched to any gene: 8. The DNA for the CDR3 is TGTGCCAGCAGCTTTAGGACTAGCGGGGGTAATAGTGAGCAGTTCTTC. This encodes CASSFRTSGGNSEQFF.

J is TRBJ2-1 and V is TRBV6-5; 11 bases are shared with TRBD1. The junction had 4 bases not matched to a gene; V was cut back by 4 bases and J by 5 bases. CDR3 length equals 15 residues. Germline V gives CDR1 MNHEY, CDR2 SVGAGI. CDR3 nucleotide sequence: TGTGCCAGCAGTTGGGGACAGGGGGGAAACAATGAGCAGTTCTTC. Protein: CASSWGQGGNNEQFF.

The rearrangement uses TRBV20-1 and TRBJ2-6, with TRBD1 as a possible D gene (5 bases). CDR1 and CDR2 (germline): DFQATT, SNEGSKA (reference sequence). Trimming cost V 6 bases and J 2 bases, with 8 bases left between them. CDR3 length: 13 amino acids. As DNA, the CDR3 is TGCAGTGCCAGGGTTGCTGGGGCCAACGTCCTGACTTTC. It specifies CSARVAGANVLTF.

V usage is TRBV5-1 and J usage is TRBJ2-7, with 8 bases aligning to TRBD1. With V trimmed by 1 base and J by 4 bases, 10 bases remained unmatched. Germline V gives CDR1 SGHRS, CDR2 YFSETQ. The CDR3 loop spans 16 amino acids. In DNA, the CDR3 is TGCGCCAGCAGCTTGACGGCAGGGGGCATTTTATACGAGCAGTACTTC. Residues: CASSLTAGGILYEQYF.

This chain uses TRBV28 with TRBJ2-3; maybe TRBD2 (5 bases). The CDR3 is 15 amino acids. V lost 5 bases and J lost 0, with 12 bases in between. Germline V gene sequence: CDR1 MDHEN, CDR2 SYDVKM. The CDR3 here is CASSLFGMSTDTQYF. The CDR3 DNA reads as TGTGCCAGCAGTCTTTTCGGGATGAGCACAGATACGCAGTATTTT.

This clonotype was detected ten times or more. The chain has TRBV7-3 and TRBJ2-1; 14 nucleotides agree with TRBD2. The CDR3 covers 14 residues. Germline-derived CDR1 and CDR2 are SGHTA and FQGTGA. With 4 bases clipped from V and 9 bases from J, the junction kept 2 bases outside the gene matches. CDR3 in amino acids: CASSSGTSGSEQFF. CDR3 nucleotide sequence: TGTGCCAGCAGCTCTGGGACTAGCGGGAGTGAGCAGTTCTTC.

V and J are TRBV7-2 and TRBJ2-7, with a weak D call TRBD1 (6 bases). The V gene lost 2 bases and the J gene lost 3 bases, with 14 bases spanning the gap. The CDR3 runs 15 residues. CDR1 and CDR2 (germline): SGHTA, FQGNSA. The CDR3 DNA is TGTGCCAGCAGCTTACGTCTGGGACACGACTACGAGCAGTACTTC. As protein: CASSLRLGHDYEQYF.

The chain employs TRBV7-2 and TRBJ1-4; possibly TRBD1 for D (6 bases). Germline values: CDR1 SGHTA, CDR2 FQGNSA. The CDR3 spans 15 residues. V shed 2 bases and J shed 5 bases, with 12 bases lying between them. Here the CDR3 reads CASSLPPTGNEKLFF. CDR3 bases: TGTGCCAGCAGCTTACCTCCGACAGGAAATGAAAAACTGTTTTTT.

The CDR3 bases are TGTGCCAGCAGCCGACTAACACCCTTGGCTGGGGCCAACGTCCTGACTTTC. The encoded protein is CASSRLTPLAGANVLTF. The J gene is TRBJ2-6, the V gene TRBV3-1, with D maybe TRBD2 (5 bases). Trimming stripped 4 bases from V and 2 bases from J, with 15 bases between. CDR1 LGHDT and CDR2 YNNKEL come from the germline V gene (reference sequence). CDR3 length equals 17 residues. Full variable domain (remainder filled in from reference TRBV3-1 and TRBJ2-6): DTAVSQTPKYLVTQMGNDKSIKCEQNLGHDTMYWYKQDSKKFLKIMFSYNNKELIINETVPNRFSPKSPDKAHLNLHINSLELGDSAVYFCASSRLTPLAGANVLTFGAGSRLTVL.

The J gene is TRBJ2-1, the V gene TRBV14, with a tentative D call TRBD2 (5 bases). This CDR3 is built from 14 residues. V lost 4 bases and J lost 10, with 17 bases in between. CDR1 SGHDN and CDR2 FVKESK come from the germline V gene. This chain's CDR3 is CASSRPPAGGEQFF. The CDR3 coding sequence is TGTGCCAGCAGCCGCCCCCCGGCGGGCGGCGAGCAGTTCTTC.

Written as DNA, the CDR3 is TGTGCCAGCAGTTTCATGGGTGAGACCCAGTACTTC. Residues: CASSFMGETQYF. The rearrangement uses TRBV6-6 and TRBJ2-5; D call uncertain. The germline V gene has CDR1 MNHNY and CDR2 SVGAGI (reference sequence). Trimming removed 4 bases at V and 5 bases at J, with 8 bases between. CDR3 size: 12 residues.

This chain joins TRBV27 and TRBJ2-7; D remains unclear. The V and J ends lost 2 bases and 1 base respectively, with 9 bases between them. CDR3 length: 14 residues. The V gene's germline CDR1 is MNHEY and CDR2 SMNVEV (reference sequence). In nucleotides, the CDR3 is TGTGCCAGCAGTTTAAGTTCTCCTTCCTACGAGCAGTACTTC. As protein: CASSLSSPSYEQYF.

The chain is built from TRBV13 and TRBJ2-5; no definite D call. CDR3 size: 14 residues. V shed 5 bases and J shed 2 bases, with 12 bases lying between them. Germline-derived CDR1 and CDR2 are PRHDT and FYEKMQ (reference sequence). The chain's CDR3 is CASSMTRAQETQYF. The DNA for the CDR3 is TGTGCCAGCAGCATGACTCGAGCACAAGAGACCCAGTACTTC.